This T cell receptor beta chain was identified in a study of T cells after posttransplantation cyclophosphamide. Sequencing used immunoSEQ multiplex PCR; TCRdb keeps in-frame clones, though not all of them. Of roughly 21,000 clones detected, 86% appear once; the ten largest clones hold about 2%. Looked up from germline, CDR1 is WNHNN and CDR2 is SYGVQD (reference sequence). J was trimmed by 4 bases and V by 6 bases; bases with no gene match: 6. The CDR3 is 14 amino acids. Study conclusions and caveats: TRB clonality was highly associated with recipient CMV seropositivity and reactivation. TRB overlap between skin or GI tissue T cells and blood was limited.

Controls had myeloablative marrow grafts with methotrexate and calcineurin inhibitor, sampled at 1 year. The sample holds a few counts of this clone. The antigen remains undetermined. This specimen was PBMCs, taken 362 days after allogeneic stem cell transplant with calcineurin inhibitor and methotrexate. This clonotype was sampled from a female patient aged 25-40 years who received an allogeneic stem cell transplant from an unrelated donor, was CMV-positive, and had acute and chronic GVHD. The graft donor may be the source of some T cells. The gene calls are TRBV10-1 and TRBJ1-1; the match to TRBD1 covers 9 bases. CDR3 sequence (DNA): TGCGCCAGCAGCATGGACAGGGGAGTCACTGAAGCTTTCTTT. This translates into CASSMDRGVTEAFF.